This T cell receptor beta chain was retrieved from a study of CD8 T cells in ankylosing spondylitis. Study-wide findings and caveats: In ankylosing spondylitis blood, a motif of roughly eight highly homologous TCR beta variants appeared characteristic.

This clonotype was seen a handful of times. Its antigen is undetermined. Trimming at V came to 5 bases and at J to 7 bases, leaving 8 bases not matched to a gene. Germline CDR1 reads SGHTA; CDR2 reads FQGNSA. The CDR3 consists of 14 residues. 5'-RACE, quantitative and with molecular barcodes, yielded the TCR beta libraries. TCRdb fed the 5' RACE reads into MiXCR, producing one record per CDR3 protein. This table holds approximately 540,000 distinct CDR3 sequences, roughly 12% found once. This TCR came from a male donor with ankylosing spondylitis. Material: blood, either unsorted or a sorted T cell fraction (not recorded which). V gene TRBV7-2 combines with J gene TRBJ1-5, with 7 bases that match TRBD1. CDR3 in DNA: TGTGCCAGCAGCCCAGACAGGGTTGGGCAGCCCCAGCATTTT. Amino acid sequence: CASSPDRVGQPQHF.